These 28 T cell receptor beta chains came from one sample sequenced in a study of blood T cells in healthy people across ages. Alongside a J-beta primer mix, a sample-barcoded 5' primer served in a second PCR lasting about 7 to 12 cycles. TCRdb passed the 5' RACE reads through MiXCR, listing each CDR3 protein once. The table has about 800,000 distinct CDR3 sequences, more than 20% seen once. This same sample was also taken into another study, of T cells of mothers and their children.

Sequencing was done on a sample of blood. The receptor set was obtained from a boy aged 5 to 17 in good health.

This clonotype came up a few times. The chain joins TRBV6-2 or TRBV6-3 to TRBJ2-5; 7 bases match TRBD2. Germline values: CDR1 MNHEY, CDR2 SVGEGT. The CDR3 sequence is 19 residues long. V lost 5 bases, J lost 1 base, and 19 bases stayed unmatched. The CDR3 reads CASSTGEGVGEFFQETQYF. The CDR3 region has the DNA TGTGCCAGCAGTACCGGGGAGGGCGTGGGGGAGTTCTTCCAAGAGACCCAGTACTTC.

This chain links TRBV13 with TRBJ2-7, with TRBD1 matching over 7 bases. Trimming removed 5 bases from V and 2 bases from J; junction bases left unmatched: 9. The CDR3 loop spans 15 amino acids. Germline CDR1 reads PRHDT; CDR2 reads FYEKMQ (reference sequence). CDR3 sequence (DNA): TGTGCCAGCAGCCCCCGGGACAGTCGCCCCTACGAGCAGTACTTC. Its protein is CASSPRDSRPYEQYF.

This clonotype was seen ten or more times. The J gene is TRBJ2-7, the V gene TRBV7-2, with D possibly called TRBD1 or TRBD2 (5 bases each). The CDR3 loop spans 16 amino acids. Trimming pared 4 bases from V and 1 base from J, leaving 17 bases between. The germline V gene encodes CDR1 SGHTA and CDR2 FQGNSA. DNA of the CDR3: TGTGCCAGCAGCTCCCCAGGAGAGGGGAGATCCTACGAGCAGTACTTC. Translation gives CASSSPGEGRSYEQYF.

This chain connects TRBV3-1 to TRBJ1-3, with D unclear. Trimming took 0 bases from V and 6 from J, leaving 6 bases between them. This CDR3 has 13 residues. In germline, CDR1 is LGHDT, CDR2 YNNKEL (reference sequence). CDR3 amino acids: CASSQDMANTIYF. The DNA for the CDR3 is TGTGCCAGCAGCCAAGATATGGCAAACACCATATATTTT.

The rearrangement uses TRBV28 and TRBJ2-5; the match to TRBD1 covers 9 bases. Germline trimming cut 8 bases from V and 5 bases from J; bases unmatched to any gene: 6. There are 13 residues in the CDR3. Germline assignment: CDR1 MDHEN and CDR2 SYDVKM. CDR3 in amino acids: CASGRDREETQYF. The CDR3 DNA reads TGTGCCAGCGGTCGGGACAGGGAGGAGACCCAGTACTTC. The full variable domain, in which reference TRBV28 and TRBJ2-5 provide the parts outside the CDR3, is DVKVTQSSRYLVKRTGEKVFLECVQDMDHENMFWYRQDPGLGLRLIYFSYDVKMKEKGDIPEGYSVSREKKERFSLILESASTNQTSMYLCASGRDREETQYFGPGTRLLVL.

Only a few counts were recorded for this clonotype. This chain uses TRBV7-2 with TRBJ1-1, with a possible D match to TRBD1 (5 bases). The germline V gene encodes CDR1 SGHTA and CDR2 FQGNSA. The CDR3 length is 14 residues. Trimming removed 0 bases at V and 3 bases at J, with 8 bases between. The CDR3 is CASSLALRDTEAFF. The CDR3 nucleotides read TGTGCCAGCAGCTTAGCGCTCAGGGACACTGAAGCTTTCTTT.

This clonotype was counted a few times. This rearrangement joins TRBV9 to TRBJ1-2; possibly TRBD1 for D (5 bases). This CDR3 region has 16 residues. Trimming took off 2 bases at V and 5 bases at J, with 19 bases between the two ends. The germline gives CDR1 SGDLS, CDR2 YYNGEE. CDR3 in amino acids: CASSVSNRDVGYGYTF. CDR3 nucleotide sequence: TGTGCCAGCAGCGTGTCAAACCGGGACGTTGGATATGGCTACACCTTC.

On this clonotype: The conserved closing phenylalanine or tryptophan is absent in this CDR3, likely reflecting a read error. The rearrangement uses TRBV2 and TRBJ1-3; D gene ambiguous. Between the trimmed V and J ends, which lost 4 bases and 4 bases, there was a span of 14 bases. CDR3 size: 15 residues. Germline values: CDR1 SNHLY, CDR2 FYNNEI. CDR3 DNA sequence: TGTGCCAGCAGTGCATTTTCGGGGAGCGGAAACACCATATATCTT. Protein product: CASSAFSGSGNTIYL.

The sample holds a few counts of this clonotype. V and J are TRBV11-2 and TRBJ2-3, with TRBD1 identical over 8 bases. Trimming took 5 bases from V and 4 from J; bases not matched to a gene: 5. This CDR3 region has 14 residues. Per the germline V gene, CDR1 is SGHAT and CDR2 is FQNNGV. As DNA, the CDR3 is TGTGCCAGCAGCCCCCTGGACAGGGCAGATACGCAGTATTTT. This codes for CASSPLDRADTQYF. Variable domain in full (rest from reference TRBV11-2 and TRBJ2-3): EAGVAQSPRYKIIEKRQSVAFWCNPISGHATLYWYQQILGQGPKLLIQFQNNGVVDDSQLPKDRFSAERLKGVDSTLKIQPAKLEDSAVYLCASSPLDRADTQYFGPGTRLTVL.

This chain uses TRBV12-3 or TRBV12-4 with TRBJ1-1, with D maybe TRBD1 (5 bases). The ends were cut back, 6 bases at V and 5 bases at J, with 16 bases in the middle. The CDR3 consists of 14 residues. The CDR3 DNA follows: TGTGCCAGCAGGGTAGGGACGGAGAGAACTGAAGCTTTCTTT. Its translation: CASRVGTERTEAFF.

This clonotype was detected many times. The chain has TRBV29-1 and TRBJ2-1; 9 nucleotides match TRBD2. With V trimmed by 0 bases and J by 5 bases, 5 bases remained unmatched. The germline V gene encodes CDR1 SQVTM and CDR2 ANQGSEA. The CDR3 extends over 15 amino acids. CDR3 in DNA: TGCAGCGTTGAAGATTACGGCGGGAGGGACAATGAGCAGTTCTTC. Its protein product is CSVEDYGGRDNEQFF.

This clonotype has just a few counts. The rearrangement joins TRBV4-3 to TRBJ2-5; D is possibly TRBD1 or TRBD2 (6 bases each). The DNA end is more similar to TRBJ2-1, so the J call may be wrong. Germline V lookup: CDR1 LGHNA, CDR2 YSLEER. This CDR3 is built from 17 residues. DNA of the CDR3: TGCGCCAGCAGCCAGTCCGCTCTCCGGGGGCCTGACAATGAGCAGTTCTTC. Translated, it gives CASSQSALRGPDNEQFF.

This clonotype was seen more than once but under ten times. V gene TRBV7-2 combines with J gene TRBJ2-5, with 10 bases identical to TRBD2. TRBJ2-1 explains the end of the DNA better; the J call may be wrong. Germline V CDR1 and CDR2: SGHTA, FQGNSA. The CDR3 covers 19 residues. This CDR3 reads CASSVRGTLAGVQGGEQFF. The CDR3 region has the DNA TGTGCCAGCAGCGTCCGAGGTACCCTAGCGGGGGTCCAGGGAGGGGAGCAGTTCTTC.

This clonotype was picked up a small number of times. The J gene is TRBJ2-1, the V gene TRBV28, with TRBD2 as a possible D gene (5 bases). The DNA end favors TRBJ2-7, so the J call may be wrong. Germline CDR1 is MDHEN and CDR2 is SYDVKM. This CDR3 has 13 amino acids. CDR3 sequence reads: CASSFPGGGEQYF. The CDR3, as DNA: TGTGCCAGCAGTTTTCCGGGCGGAGGCGAGCAGTACTTC.

The gene calls are TRBV7-9 and TRBJ2-1; 8 bases map to TRBD2. The V gene end was trimmed by 5 bases and the J gene end by 8 bases; junction bases not matched to a gene: 14. The germline V gene encodes CDR1 SEHNR and CDR2 FQNEAQ (reference sequence). The CDR3 runs 16 residues. Here the CDR3 reads CASSPNGAGGSDEQFF. CDR3 sequence (DNA): TGTGCCAGCAGCCCCAATGGGGCGGGAGGTTCGGATGAGCAGTTCTTC.

This clonotype has a handful of counts. V and J are TRBV12-3 or TRBV12-4 and TRBJ2-5, with D hard to call. The CDR3 totals 14 residues. Trimming took 6 bases from V and 4 from J, leaving 15 bases between them. CDR3 nucleotides: TGTGCCAGCAGACCTATGAAAGGGCTAGAGACCCAGTACTTC. Protein: CASRPMKGLETQYF.

The chain is built from TRBV7-9 and TRBJ2-1, with D uncertain. This CDR3 spans 13 amino acids. Trimming shortened V by 3 bases and J by 9 bases, and 12 bases separated the two germline ends. Germline V gene sequence: CDR1 SEHNR, CDR2 FQNEAQ (reference sequence). The CDR3 DNA sequence: TGTGCCAGCAGCTTTGGTGTGGCTTCTGAGCAGTTCTTC. This encodes CASSFGVASEQFF.

A few counts support this clonotype. V usage is TRBV28 and J usage is TRBJ1-6, with a possible D match to TRBD1 (5 bases). Trimming stripped 6 bases from V and 10 bases from J, with 13 bases between. Germline CDR1 is MDHEN and CDR2 is SYDVKM. The CDR3 has 13 amino acids. CDR3 protein: CASRGRGHSPLHF. The DNA of the CDR3 is TGTGCCAGCAGAGGAAGGGGCCACTCACCCCTCCACTTT.

This clonotype was seen a handful of times. This chain joins TRBV20-1 and TRBJ2-3; 9 nucleotides match TRBD2. This CDR3 region has 16 residues. The germline V gene has CDR1 DFQATT and CDR2 SNEGSKA (reference sequence). Losses at the gene ends were 1 base for V and 4 bases for J; bases not matched to a gene: 9. DNA for the CDR3: TGCAGTGCTAGAGCAGGGAGCGGGGGGCCCCCAGATACGCAGTATTTT. Its translation: CSARAGSGGPPDTQYF.

In this sample, this clonotype turned up a few times. This chain uses TRBV7-3 with TRBJ2-5, with D possibly being TRBD2 (6 bases). Germline loops: CDR1 SGHTA, CDR2 FQGTGA. V gave up 1 base and J gave up 2 bases, with 14 bases separating them. The CDR3 length is 16 residues. The CDR3 DNA sequence: TGTGCCAGCAGCTTAATGGGGGGAGGTACTCAAGAGACCCAGTACTTC. This translates into CASSLMGGGTQETQYF.

V usage is TRBV18 and J usage is TRBJ1-4; 9 positions match TRBD1. The germline gives CDR1 KGHSH, CDR2 LQKENI. The CDR3 runs 15 residues. The junction had 5 bases not matched to a gene; V was cut back by 3 bases and J by 6 bases. The CDR3 region has the DNA TGTGCCAGCTCACCTCTAGGGACAGGGTATGAAAAACTGTTTTTT. It translates to CASSPLGTGYEKLFF.

This sequence joins TRBV4-1 and TRBJ2-1; D perhaps matches TRBD1 (5 bases). Trimming removed 1 base from V and 4 bases from J, with 8 bases in between. The CDR3 totals 14 residues. Germline V gives CDR1 MGHRA, CDR2 YSYEKL. CDR3 region: CASSQVQGYNEQFF. The CDR3 DNA reads TGCGCCAGCAGCCAAGTTCAGGGATACAATGAGCAGTTCTTC.

The table lists this clonotype with a few counts. This chain links TRBV3-1 with TRBJ1-4; TRBD1 might be the D (6 bases). V was cut by 4 bases and J by 3 bases, with 12 bases left in between. CDR1 and CDR2 (germline): LGHDT, YNNKEL (reference sequence). This CDR3 has 15 amino acids. The CDR3 spells CASSPPQGPNEKLFF. In DNA, the CDR3 is TGTGCCAGCAGCCCCCCACAGGGACCTAATGAAAAACTGTTTTTT.

In its sample, this clonotype was seen a few times. The rearrangement joins TRBV20-1 to TRBJ2-1, with TRBD2 as a possible D gene (5 bases). V dropped 5 bases and J dropped 4 bases, with 12 bases sitting between them. The CDR3 consists of 13 residues. Germline loops: CDR1 DFQATT, CDR2 SNEGSKA (reference sequence). The CDR3 is CSALRADYNEQFF. The DNA of the CDR3 is TGCAGTGCTCTCCGAGCGGATTACAATGAGCAGTTCTTC.

This clonotype was counted only a few times. The chain is built from TRBV7-3 and TRBJ2-1, with TRBD2 as a possible D gene (6 bases). Germline CDR1 and CDR2: SGHTA and FQGTGA. V lost 5 bases to trimming and J lost 0 bases, with 8 bases between them. This CDR3 contains 14 residues. The CDR3 region is CASSSSGSYNEQFF. The CDR3 DNA reads as TGTGCCAGCAGCAGTAGCGGCTCCTACAATGAGCAGTTCTTC.

This sequence joins TRBV7-3 and TRBJ2-5; D is unclear. The closer fit of TRBJ2-1 to the DNA end suggests the J call may be wrong. Germline CDR1 and CDR2: SGHTA and FQGTGA. The CDR3 covers 14 residues. This chain's CDR3 is CASSLTSTVNEQFF. For the CDR3, the DNA is TGTGCCAGCAGCTTAACGAGCACTGTCAATGAGCAGTTCTTC.

This clonotype showed up just once. The rearrangement joins TRBV27 to TRBJ2-3; D gene uncertain. Germline V gene sequence: CDR1 MNHEY, CDR2 SMNVEV (reference sequence). This CDR3 contains 16 residues. V was trimmed by 6 bases and J by 1 base, leaving 17 bases between them. CDR3 residues: CASSRFTPSGTDTQYF. The CDR3 DNA reads TGTGCCAGCAGCCGCTTTACTCCCTCCGGCACAGATACGCAGTATTTT.

This CDR3 reads CASSPDSGGYTF. CDR3 bases: TGTGCCAGCAGTCCTGACAGTGGCGGCTACACCTTC. The J gene is TRBJ1-2, the V gene TRBV2; weak D call: TRBD1 (5 bases). In germline, CDR1 is SNHLY, CDR2 FYNNEI. The germline V and J ends were trimmed by 5 bases and 8 bases, with 12 bases remaining between them. The CDR3 is 12 residues long.